The text below deals with one TCR beta chain. There is no known antigen for this receptor. Per-nucleotide qualities are absent, and no much larger clonotype sits a single base away. This sample was taken from a study of T cell changes during pregnancy in multiple sclerosis (dated by TCRdb to the late 2010s). Context from the whole study: In women with multiple sclerosis, the researchers looked at how the T cell repertoire shifted as pregnancy progressed.

The CDR3 contains 14 residues, cysteine and phenylalanine counted. Only the CDR3 region is kept as DNA, spanning 42 bases read in frame from base 1. Between the V and J ends, shortened by 6 bases and 2 bases respectively, the junction contains 14 bases. The germline V gene sets CDR1 to SNHLY and CDR2 to FYNNEI. Libraries were built with the immunoSEQ multiplex PCR assay. Drawn from immuneACCESS, this table holds only the in-frame rearrangements with V and J called that TCRdb kept. Clones are partly lost; checked studies trace under half to an unresolved V gene and leave the rest unexplained. The sample includes approximately 60,000 clones, with 92% observed a single time. Jointly, the top ten make up less than 3% of the sample.

The clonotype comes from a female donor in good health, enrolled as a control in a pregnancy study. The source material was peripheral blood, sampled in the second trimester of pregnancy. This sequence uses TRBV2 and TRBJ2-7; the D segment could be TRBD1, given 5 matching bases. The DNA sequence follows: TGTGCCAGCAGGGCAAGATTAGGGGCCTACGAGCAGTACTTC. The translation is CASRARLGAYEQYF.